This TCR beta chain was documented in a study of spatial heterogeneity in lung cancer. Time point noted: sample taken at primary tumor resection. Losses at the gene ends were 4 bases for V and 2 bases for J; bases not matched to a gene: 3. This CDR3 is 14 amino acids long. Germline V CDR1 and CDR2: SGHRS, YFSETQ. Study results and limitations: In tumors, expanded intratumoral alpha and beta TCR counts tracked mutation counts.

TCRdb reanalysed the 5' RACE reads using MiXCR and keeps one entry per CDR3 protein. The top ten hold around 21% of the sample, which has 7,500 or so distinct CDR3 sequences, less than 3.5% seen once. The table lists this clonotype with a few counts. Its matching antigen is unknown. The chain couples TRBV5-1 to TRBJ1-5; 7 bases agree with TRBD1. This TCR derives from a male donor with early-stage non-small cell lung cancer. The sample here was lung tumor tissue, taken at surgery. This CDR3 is CASSPGQGNQPQHF. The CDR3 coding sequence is TGCGCCAGCAGCCCCGGACAGGGCAATCAGCCCCAGCATTTT.